This T cell receptor (beta chain) was obtained from a study of blood T cells in healthy people across ages. Study-wide points: It was the long-lived donors that had more naive CD4+ cells and higher diversity than aged donors. Researchers said unsorted PBMCs prevented a conclusive naive versus antigen-experienced comparison. Estimated diversity, derived from one million T cells, was regarded as an underestimate.

PCR was performed a second time for about 7 to 11 cycles using a sample-barcoded 5' primer and a J-beta primer mix. TCRdb itself ran the 5' RACE reads through MiXCR, one entry per CDR3 protein. The repertoire consists of fewer than 900,000 distinct CDR3 sequences, with 40% to 45% occurring once and the leading ten covering 20% to 25%. This CDR3 has 16 amino acids. V was shortened by 6 bases and J by 7 bases, with 22 bases between the two germline ends. CDR1 and CDR2 (germline): SGHTA, FQGTGA. Peripheral blood was drawn, about 10 milliliters per donor. A remark on this clonotype: What it binds is unknown.

This receptor was taken from a woman in her fifties or sixties in good health. The chain employs TRBV7-3 and TRBJ2-1; D may match TRBD1 or TRBD2 (5 bases each). The sequencing input was blood. The CDR3 region is CASSASRAPGRNEQFF. The CDR3 DNA is TGTGCCAGCAGTGCAAGCCGGGCCCCGGGGCGGAATGAGCAGTTCTTC.